This TCR beta chain was obtained from a study of T cells in Graves' hyperthyroidism and ophthalmopathy. Across 18 months, stable Graves' hyperthyroidism was marked by no progression to ophthalmopathy. Hyperthyroidism was newly diagnosed in patients aged 18 to 65 (duration under 2 months). PBMCs were derived from 7.5 to 10 ml fresh peripheral blood. RNA transcripts yielded amplified TCR beta CDR3 regions. First-round RT-PCR with HTBI primers amplified the TCR CDR3 region. TCRdb re-analysed the multiplex PCR reads in MiXCR, keeping a single row per CDR3 protein. The repertoire includes hundreds of thousands of distinct CDR3 sequences, approximately 40% of them detected once, and approximately 31% sits in the top ten. V shed 8 bases and J shed 2 bases, with 9 bases lying between them. The CDR3 length is 12 residues. Germline values: CDR1 MNHNY, CDR2 SVGAGI (reference sequence).

This receptor was obtained from a woman aged 40-49 years with Graves' hyperthyroidism. V and J are TRBV6-6 and TRBJ1-1; D remains unclear. Sequenced sample: blood. Here the CDR3 DNA reads TGTGCCAGCTGCAGTGGAAACACTGAAGCTTTCTTT. This translates into CASCSGNTEAFF.